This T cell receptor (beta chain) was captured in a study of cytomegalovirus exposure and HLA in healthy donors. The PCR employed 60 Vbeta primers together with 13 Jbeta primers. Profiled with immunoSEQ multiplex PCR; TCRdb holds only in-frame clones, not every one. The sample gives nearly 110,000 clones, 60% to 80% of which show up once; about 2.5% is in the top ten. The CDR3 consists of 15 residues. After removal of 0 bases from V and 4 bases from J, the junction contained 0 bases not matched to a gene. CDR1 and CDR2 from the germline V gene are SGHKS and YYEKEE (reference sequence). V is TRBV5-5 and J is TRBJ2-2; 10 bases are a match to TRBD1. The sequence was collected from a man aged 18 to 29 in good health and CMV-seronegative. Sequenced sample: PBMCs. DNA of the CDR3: TGTGCCAGCAGCTTGGGACAGGGGGCCACCGGGGAGCTGTTTTTT. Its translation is CASSLGQGATGELFF.